The next 14 T cell receptor beta chains were all read from a single sample in a study of graft-versus-host responses after intestinal transplantation. The culture paired around 200,000 irradiated violet-dye-labeled stimulators with around 200,000 CFSE-labeled responders. Some clones are missing from TCRdb's copy, which holds only in-frame ones; the method was immunoSEQ multiplex PCR. The repertoire holds approximately 12,000 clones, with approximately 28% as singletons. The sequencing used alloreactive CD8+ T cells from a mixed lymphocyte reaction culture, collected before intestinal transplant. Subset of the sample: CFSE-low proliferating T cells sorted from roughly six-day pre-transplant mixed lymphocyte reaction (GvH or HvG direction). The source of these receptors is a human patient who received an intestinal transplant.

The rearrangement joins TRBV5-1 to TRBJ2-7; a weak D match, TRBD1 (7 bases). CDR1 is SGHRS, CDR2 YFSETQ, per germline. The CDR3 runs 15 residues. Trimming stripped 3 bases from V and 0 bases from J, with 13 bases between. CDR3 nucleotides: TGCGCCAGCAGCTCGCGGGACAGTTACTCCTACGAGCAGTACTTC. It specifies CASSSRDSYSYEQYF.

V gene TRBV28 combines with J gene TRBJ2-7, with a possible D match to TRBD1 (6 bases). The CDR3 covers 17 residues. The ends were cut back, 3 bases at V and 1 base at J, with 19 bases in the middle. Germline V CDR1 and CDR2: MDHEN, SYDVKM. The CDR3 region has the DNA TGTGCCAGCAGTTTCGGGGTCCAGGGGTGGGGATCCTACGAGCAGTACTTC. Protein product: CASSFGVQGWGSYEQYF.

This clone was seen a handful of times. V gene TRBV28 combines with J gene TRBJ2-5; no definite D call. CDR3 size: 17 residues. The germline V gene encodes CDR1 MDHEN and CDR2 SYDVKM. V lost 7 bases and J lost 0, with 21 bases in between. The CDR3 DNA is TGTGCCAGCACCCACATTTCAGGCGCAACACACCAAGAGACCCAGTACTTC. Residues: CASTHISGATHQETQYF.

There are a few counts of this clone. The chain couples TRBV19 to TRBJ1-5; D call uncertain. Germline lookup yields CDR1 LNHDA and CDR2 SQIVND (reference sequence). V lost 1 base and J lost 5, with 12 bases in between. This CDR3 comprises 15 residues. The CDR3 DNA sequence: TGTGCCAGTAGTATAGGGCAGAGTTATTATCAGCCCCAGCATTTT. Amino acid sequence: CASSIGQSYYQPQHF.

The sample holds a few counts of this clone. This chain connects TRBV5-1 to TRBJ2-3; 7 nucleotides align to TRBD2. From germline, CDR1 is SGHRS and CDR2 YFSETQ. The CDR3 spans 15 residues. V shed 4 bases and J 5 bases; nucleotides not matched to a gene: 10. The CDR3 here is CASSREARGIDTQYF. CDR3 coding DNA: TGCGCCAGCAGCCGGGAGGCGCGGGGCATAGATACGCAGTATTTT.

In regard to this clone: A much bigger clone sits one base away, suggesting this may be a read error. The rearrangement joins TRBV7-6 to TRBJ2-1, with TRBD2 as a possible D gene (5 bases). Germline CDR1 is SGHVS and CDR2 is FNYEAQ. The CDR3 totals 17 residues. The CDR3 region is CASGLAREDGVLNEQFF. For the CDR3, the DNA is TGTGCCAGCGGCTTAGCGCGTGAGGATGGAGTCCTCAATGAGCAGTTCTTC.

The CDR3 sequence is CASSPATTQETQYF. The CDR3 nucleotides are TGCGCCAGCAGCCCTGCCACGACCCAAGAGACCCAGTACTTC. The chain combines TRBV10-1 with TRBJ2-5; D unclear. This CDR3 spans 14 amino acids. The V gene lost 6 bases and the J gene lost 1 base, with 12 bases spanning the gap. Germline V CDR1 and CDR2: WNHNN, SYGVQD (reference sequence).

The genes are TRBV4-3 and TRBJ2-1, with 8 bases fitting TRBD2. From germline, CDR1 is LGHNA and CDR2 YSLEER. This CDR3 region has 15 residues. V lost 4 bases to trimming and J lost 2 bases; unmatched junction nucleotides: 4. The chain's CDR3 is CASSPSGGAYNEQFF. DNA for the CDR3: TGCGCCAGCAGCCCCAGCGGGGGAGCCTACAATGAGCAGTTCTTC.

The rearrangement links TRBV5-5 to TRBJ2-7; either TRBD1 or TRBD2 may fit D (6 bases each). Germline V gene data show CDR1 as SGHKS and CDR2 as YYEKEE (reference sequence). V lost 2 bases and J 2 bases, leaving 14 bases between the germline ends. The CDR3 runs to 15 residues. CDR3 nucleotides: TGTGCCAGCAGCTTTTCGGGGGCCCAAACCTACGAGCAGTACTTC. Protein: CASSFSGAQTYEQYF.

The chain combines TRBV18 with TRBJ2-7; 15 positions agree with TRBD2. Germline CDR1 KGHSH, CDR2 LQKENI. The CDR3 sequence is 18 residues long. V shed 3 bases, J shed 3 bases, and the junction held 9 bases outside the gene matches. The CDR3 reads CASSPRGTSGGPIYEQYF. CDR3 bases: TGTGCCAGCTCACCGCGGGGGACTAGCGGGGGGCCTATCTACGAGCAGTACTTC.

This clone was seen only once. The V and J genes are TRBV7-8 and TRBJ2-1, with D uncertain. Per the germline V gene, CDR1 is SGHVS and CDR2 is FQNEAQ. This CDR3 contains 19 residues. Trimming pared 2 bases from V and 2 bases from J, leaving 22 bases between. CDR3: CASSLSFDRATSAYNEQFF. The CDR3 nucleotides read TGTGCCAGCAGCTTATCATTCGATCGGGCTACGTCTGCCTACAATGAGCAGTTCTTC. Looking up the rest from reference TRBV7-8 and TRBJ2-1 gives the full variable domain: GAGVSQSPRYKVAKRGQDVALRCDPISGHVSLFWYQQALGQGPEFLTYFQNEAQLDKSGLPSDRFFAERPEGSVSTLKIQRTQQEDSAVYLCASSLSFDRATSAYNEQFFGPGTRLTVL.

This clone is large (0.1 to 1%). The chain couples TRBV27 to TRBJ2-7, with D possibly called TRBD1 or TRBD2 (5 bases each). With 8 bases removed from V and 6 bases from J, the gap between germline ends came to 14 bases. CDR1 is MNHEY, CDR2 SMNVEV, per germline (reference sequence). The CDR3 extends over 12 amino acids. CDR3 DNA: TGTGCCAGCGGCCCTGGGACGGTCGAGCAGTACTTC. Protein product: CASGPGTVEQYF.

V usage is TRBV4-1 and J usage is TRBJ2-7; TRBD1 might be the D (5 bases). The CDR3 is made up of 16 amino acids. Germline V CDR1 and CDR2: MGHRA, YSYEKL. The V end lost 3 bases, the J end lost 2 bases, and 17 bases lay between the germline ends. CDR3 in DNA: TGCGCCAGCAGCCACCACAGGTACCATTTCCCCTACGAGCAGTACTTC. It encodes CASSHHRYHFPYEQYF.

The rearrangement joins TRBV11-2 to TRBJ1-1; 9 bases match TRBD1. Unmatched junction bases numbered 7, after V lost 5 bases and J lost 0 bases. The CDR3 consists of 16 residues. CDR1 and CDR2 (germline): SGHAT, FQNNGV. CDR3 sequence: CASSQGQGGLNTEAFF. The CDR3 bases are TGTGCCAGCAGCCAGGGACAGGGAGGGCTGAACACTGAAGCTTTCTTT.